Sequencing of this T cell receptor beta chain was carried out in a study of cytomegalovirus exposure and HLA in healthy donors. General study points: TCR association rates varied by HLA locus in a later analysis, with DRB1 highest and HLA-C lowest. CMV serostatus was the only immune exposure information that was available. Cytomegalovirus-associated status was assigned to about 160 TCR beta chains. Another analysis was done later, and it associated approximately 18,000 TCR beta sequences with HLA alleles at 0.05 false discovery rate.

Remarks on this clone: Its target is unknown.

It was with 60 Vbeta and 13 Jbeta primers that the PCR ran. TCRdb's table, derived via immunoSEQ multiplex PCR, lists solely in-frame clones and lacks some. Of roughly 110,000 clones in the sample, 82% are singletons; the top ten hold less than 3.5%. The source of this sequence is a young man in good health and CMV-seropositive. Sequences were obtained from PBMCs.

CDR3 in amino acids: CASSLSYSSSYEQYF. CDR3 sequence (DNA): TGTGCCAGCAGTTTGTCGTACTCAAGCTCCTACGAGCAGTACTTC. The gene calls are TRBV27 and TRBJ2-7; D not certain. Germline lookup yields CDR1 MNHEY and CDR2 SMNVEV (reference sequence). V lost 3 bases and J 0 bases, leaving 12 bases between the germline ends. The CDR3 is 15 residues long.